The T cell receptor (beta chain) under discussion was sequenced for a study of cytomegalovirus exposure and HLA in healthy donors. Background on the study: Among about 179 million T cells, an earlier analysis found around 100 million unique TCR beta sequences. Study-wide points: Highest at DRB1 and lowest at HLA-C, TCR association rates differed among HLA loci in a later analysis. Relative to equally common others, HLA-associated TCR beta chains showed greater clonal expansion in a later analysis.

This clone was counted a single time. Its antigen is currently unknown. Researchers ran the PCR with 60 Vbeta and 13 Jbeta primers. Generated by immunoSEQ multiplex PCR, the TCRdb table keeps only in-frame clones and is missing some. The table lists 100,000 to 150,000 clones, under 85% of them singletons. The V end lost 0 bases, the J end lost 0 bases, and 13 bases lay between the germline ends. Germline V gives CDR1 SGDLS, CDR2 YYNGEE. The CDR3 runs to 17 residues. The sequenced sample consisted of PBMCs. The genes are TRBV9 and TRBJ1-3, with D unresolved. The receptor was derived from a male donor in good health and CMV-seropositive. The chain's CDR3 is CASSVASLGSSGNTIYF. CDR3 DNA sequence: TGTGCCAGCAGCGTAGCTAGTCTGGGGAGCTCTGGAAACACCATATATTTT. Full variable domain (missing parts from reference TRBV9 and TRBJ1-3): DSGVTQTPKHLITATGQRVTLRCSPRSGDLSVYWYQQSLDQGLQFLIQYYNGEERAKGNILERFSAQQFPDLHSELNLSSLELGDSALYFCASSVASLGSSGNTIYFGEGSWLTVV.